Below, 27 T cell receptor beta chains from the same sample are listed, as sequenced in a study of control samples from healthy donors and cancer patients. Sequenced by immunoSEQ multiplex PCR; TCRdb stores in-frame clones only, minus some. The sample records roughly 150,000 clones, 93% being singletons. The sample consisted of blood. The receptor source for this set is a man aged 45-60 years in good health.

In DNA form, the CDR3 reads TGTGCCAGCAGCCAAGCGACAGATTACAATGAGCAGTTCTTC. It codes for CASSQATDYNEQFF. The chain employs TRBV4-2 and TRBJ2-1; weak D call: TRBD1 (5 bases). Trimming shortened V by 1 base and J by 4 bases, and 8 bases separated the two germline ends. CDR3 length: 14 amino acids. CDR1 and CDR2 (germline): LGHNA, YNFKEQ.

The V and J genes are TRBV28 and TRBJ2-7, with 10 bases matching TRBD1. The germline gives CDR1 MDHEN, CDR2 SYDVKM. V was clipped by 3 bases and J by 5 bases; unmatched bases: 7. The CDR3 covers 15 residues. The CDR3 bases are TGTGCCAGCAGTTTTATAGGACAGGGGGGCCACGAGCAGTACTTC. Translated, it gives CASSFIGQGGHEQYF.

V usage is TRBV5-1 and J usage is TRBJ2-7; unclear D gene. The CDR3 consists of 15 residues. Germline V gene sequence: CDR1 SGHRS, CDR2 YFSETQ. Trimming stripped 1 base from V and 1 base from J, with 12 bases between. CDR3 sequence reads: CASSLCRSQSYEQYF. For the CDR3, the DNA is TGCGCCAGCAGCTTGTGCCGGTCTCAGTCCTACGAGCAGTACTTC.

The CDR3 here is CASSQVPTGGPYEQYF. The CDR3, as DNA: TGCGCCAGCAGCCAAGTGCCCACGGGGGGTCCCTACGAGCAGTACTTC. J is TRBJ2-7 and V is TRBV4-1, with TRBD2 matching 7 bases. From germline, CDR1 is MGHRA and CDR2 YSYEKL. The CDR3 is 16 amino acids. Trimming at V came to 1 base and at J to 2 bases, leaving 8 bases not matched to a gene.

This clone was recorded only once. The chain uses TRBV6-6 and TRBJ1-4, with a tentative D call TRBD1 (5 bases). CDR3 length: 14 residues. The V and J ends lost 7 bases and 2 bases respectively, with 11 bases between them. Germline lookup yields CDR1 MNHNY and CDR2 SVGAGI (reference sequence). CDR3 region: CASKRGGTNEKLFF. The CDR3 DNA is TGTGCCAGCAAACGCGGGGGGACTAATGAAAAACTGTTTTTT.

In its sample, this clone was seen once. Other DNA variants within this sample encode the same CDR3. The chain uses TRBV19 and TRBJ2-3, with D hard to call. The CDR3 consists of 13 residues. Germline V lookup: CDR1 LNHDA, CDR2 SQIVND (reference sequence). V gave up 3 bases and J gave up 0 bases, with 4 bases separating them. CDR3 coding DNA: TGTGCCAGTAGTATCGGCAGCACAGATACGCAGTATTTT. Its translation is CASSIGSTDTQYF.

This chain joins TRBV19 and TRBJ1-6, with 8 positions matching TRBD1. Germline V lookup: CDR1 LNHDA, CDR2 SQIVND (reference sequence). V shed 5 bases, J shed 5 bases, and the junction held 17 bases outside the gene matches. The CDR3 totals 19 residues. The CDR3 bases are TGTGCCAGTAGTTCGTATCCCCGGGACAGGTTTTCAAATAATTCACCCCTCCACTTT. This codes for CASSSYPRDRFSNNSPLHF.

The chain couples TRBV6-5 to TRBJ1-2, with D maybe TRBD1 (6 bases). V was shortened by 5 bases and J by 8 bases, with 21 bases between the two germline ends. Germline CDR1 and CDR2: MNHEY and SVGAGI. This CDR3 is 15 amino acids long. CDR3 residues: CASSPRRGDAGGYTF. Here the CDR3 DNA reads TGTGCCAGCAGTCCCCGTAGGGGGGACGCAGGAGGCTACACCTTC.

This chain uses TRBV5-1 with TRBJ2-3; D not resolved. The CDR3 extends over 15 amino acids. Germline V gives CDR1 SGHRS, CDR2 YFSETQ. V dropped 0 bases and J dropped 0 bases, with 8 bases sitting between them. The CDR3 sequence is CASSLVDPSTDTQYF. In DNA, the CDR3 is TGCGCCAGCAGCTTGGTCGATCCTAGCACAGATACGCAGTATTTT.

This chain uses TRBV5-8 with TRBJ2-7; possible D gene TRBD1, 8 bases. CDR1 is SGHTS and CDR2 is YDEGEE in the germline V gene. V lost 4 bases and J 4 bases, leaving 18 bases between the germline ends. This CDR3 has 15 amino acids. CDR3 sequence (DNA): TGTGCCAGCAGCCGGGACCACAGGGGGGGGTACGAGCAGTACTTC. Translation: CASSRDHRGGYEQYF.

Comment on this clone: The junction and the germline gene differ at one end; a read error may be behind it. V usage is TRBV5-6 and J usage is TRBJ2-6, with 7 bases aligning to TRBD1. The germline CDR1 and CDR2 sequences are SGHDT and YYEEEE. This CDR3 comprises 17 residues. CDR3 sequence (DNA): TGTGCCAGCAGCTTGTTAGGGGGCGAAATAGGGGGCAACGTCCTGACTTTC. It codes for CASSLLGGEIGGNVLTF.

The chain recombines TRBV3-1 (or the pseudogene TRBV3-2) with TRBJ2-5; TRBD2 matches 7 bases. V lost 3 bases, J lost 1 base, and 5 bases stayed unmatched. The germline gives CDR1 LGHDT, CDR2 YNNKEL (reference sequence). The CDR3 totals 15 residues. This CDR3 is CASSHRGTTQETQYF. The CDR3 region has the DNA TGTGCCAGCAGCCATCGAGGGACTACCCAAGAGACCCAGTACTTC.

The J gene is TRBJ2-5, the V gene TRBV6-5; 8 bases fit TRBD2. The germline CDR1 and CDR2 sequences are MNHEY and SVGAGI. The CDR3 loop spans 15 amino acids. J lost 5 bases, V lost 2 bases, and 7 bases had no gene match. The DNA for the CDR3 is TGTGCCAGCAGTTACGGCGGGAGGCCCCCGGAGACCCAGTACTTC. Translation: CASSYGGRPPETQYF.

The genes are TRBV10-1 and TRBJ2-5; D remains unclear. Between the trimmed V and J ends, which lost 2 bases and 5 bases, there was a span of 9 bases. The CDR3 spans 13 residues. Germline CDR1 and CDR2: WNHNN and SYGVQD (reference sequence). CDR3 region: CASSEQPRETQYF. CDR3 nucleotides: TGCGCCAGCAGTGAGCAGCCAAGGGAGACCCAGTACTTC.

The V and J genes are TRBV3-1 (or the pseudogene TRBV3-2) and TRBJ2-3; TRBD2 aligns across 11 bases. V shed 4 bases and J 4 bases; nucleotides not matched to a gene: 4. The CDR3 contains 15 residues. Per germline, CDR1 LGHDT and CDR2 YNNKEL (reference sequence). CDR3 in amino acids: CASSLQLAGADTQYF. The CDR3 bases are TGTGCCAGCAGCCTCCAACTAGCGGGAGCAGATACGCAGTATTTT.

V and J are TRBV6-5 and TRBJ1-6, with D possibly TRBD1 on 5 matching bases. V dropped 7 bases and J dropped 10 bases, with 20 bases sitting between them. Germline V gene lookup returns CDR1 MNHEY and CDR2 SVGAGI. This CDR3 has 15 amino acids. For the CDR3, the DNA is TGTGCCAGCAAACCCAAGCCAGGGTTTAGCTCACCCCTCCACTTT. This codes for CASKPKPGFSSPLHF.

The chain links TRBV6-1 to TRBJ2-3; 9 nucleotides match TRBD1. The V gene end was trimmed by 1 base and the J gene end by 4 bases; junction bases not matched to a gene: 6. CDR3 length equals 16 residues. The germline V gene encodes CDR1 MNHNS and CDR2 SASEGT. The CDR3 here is CASSEVRDRVPDTQYF. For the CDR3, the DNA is TGTGCCAGCAGTGAAGTTCGGGACAGGGTTCCAGATACGCAGTATTTT.

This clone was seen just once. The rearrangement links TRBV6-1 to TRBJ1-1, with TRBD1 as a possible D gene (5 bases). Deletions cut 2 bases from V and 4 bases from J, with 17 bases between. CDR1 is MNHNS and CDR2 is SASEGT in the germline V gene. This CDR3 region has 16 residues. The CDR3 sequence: CASSESPLPRGTEAFF. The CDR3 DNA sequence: TGTGCCAGCAGTGAATCCCCCCTCCCAAGGGGCACTGAAGCTTTCTTT.

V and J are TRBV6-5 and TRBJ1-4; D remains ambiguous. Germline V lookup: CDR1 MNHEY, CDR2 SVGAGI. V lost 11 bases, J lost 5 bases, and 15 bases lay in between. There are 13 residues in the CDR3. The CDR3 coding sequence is TGTGCCTCATGGAGAGGTTTAAATGAAAAACTGTTTTTT. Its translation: CASWRGLNEKLFF.

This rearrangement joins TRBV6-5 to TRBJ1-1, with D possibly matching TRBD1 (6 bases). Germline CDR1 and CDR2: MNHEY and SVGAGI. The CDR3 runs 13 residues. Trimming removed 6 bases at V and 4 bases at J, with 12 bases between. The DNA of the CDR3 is TGTGCCAGCAGAGTCGGGGGGGCCACTGAAGCTTTCTTT. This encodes CASRVGGATEAFF.

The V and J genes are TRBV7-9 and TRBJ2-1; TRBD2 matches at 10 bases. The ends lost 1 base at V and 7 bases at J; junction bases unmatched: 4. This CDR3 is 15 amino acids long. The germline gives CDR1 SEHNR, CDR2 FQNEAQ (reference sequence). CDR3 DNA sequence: TGTGCCAGCAGCTTAGATAGCGGGAGGTGGAATGAGCAGTTCTTC. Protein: CASSLDSGRWNEQFF.

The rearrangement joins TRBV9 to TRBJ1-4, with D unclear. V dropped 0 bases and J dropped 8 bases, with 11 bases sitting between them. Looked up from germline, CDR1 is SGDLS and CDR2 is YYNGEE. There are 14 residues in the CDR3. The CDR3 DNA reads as TGTGCCAGCAGCGTAGGAGGGCTTCGGGAAAAACTGTTTTTT. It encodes CASSVGGLREKLFF.

The CDR3 bases are TGCGCCAGCAGCAATGACGGCAACTACGAGCAGTACTTC. As protein: CASSNDGNYEQYF. The chain links TRBV5-1 to TRBJ2-7; the D is unclear. The V end lost 4 bases, the J end lost 3 bases, and 11 bases lay between the germline ends. This CDR3 contains 13 residues. Per germline, CDR1 SGHRS and CDR2 YFSETQ.

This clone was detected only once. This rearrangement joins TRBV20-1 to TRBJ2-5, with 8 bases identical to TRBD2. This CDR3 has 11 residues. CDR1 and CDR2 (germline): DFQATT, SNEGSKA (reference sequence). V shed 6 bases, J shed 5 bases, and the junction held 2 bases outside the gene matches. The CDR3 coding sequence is TGCAGTGCGCGGACTAGCGAGACCCAGTACTTC. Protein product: CSARTSETQYF.

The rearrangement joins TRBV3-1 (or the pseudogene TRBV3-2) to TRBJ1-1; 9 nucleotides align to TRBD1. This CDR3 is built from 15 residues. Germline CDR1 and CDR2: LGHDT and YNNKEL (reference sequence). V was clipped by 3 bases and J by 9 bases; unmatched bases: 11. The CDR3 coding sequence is TGTGCCAGCAGCCATCGATTAGGGGGGACAGGGAAAGCTTTCTTT. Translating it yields CASSHRLGGTGKAFF.

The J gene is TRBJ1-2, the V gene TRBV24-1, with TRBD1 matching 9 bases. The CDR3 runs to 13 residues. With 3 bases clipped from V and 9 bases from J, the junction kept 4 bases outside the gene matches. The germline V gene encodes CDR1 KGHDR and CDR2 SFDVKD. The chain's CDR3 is CATSDGTGRSYTF. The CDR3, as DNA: TGTGCCACCAGTGATGGGACAGGGAGAAGCTACACCTTC.

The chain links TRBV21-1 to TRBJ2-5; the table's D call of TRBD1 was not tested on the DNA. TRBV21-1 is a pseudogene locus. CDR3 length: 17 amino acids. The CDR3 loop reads CASSPQGGGDDEETQYF. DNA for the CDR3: TGTGCCAGCAGCCCTCAAGGGGGTGGGGACGACGAAGAGACCCAGTACTTC.